The clone carrying this T cell receptor beta chain occurred many times. Its specificity is unknown. Sequential positive selection took CD4 T cells first, then CD8 T cells. The CDR3 contains 14 residues. The V gene lost 1 base and the J gene lost 2 bases, with 7 bases spanning the gap. In germline, CDR1 is SGHTA, CDR2 FQGNSA. This entry belongs to a study of naive and memory T cell subsets. Study-wide results and limits: Diversity fell and Gini index rose from naive through CM, EM, EMRA.

The beta constant-region primer was an equimolar mix of two oligonucleotides covering TRBC1 and TRBC2. Ligation attached a single-stranded oligonucleotide with a 12-nucleotide UMI and the SP2 primer to the cDNA 3' end. TCRdb reprocessed the UMI-ligation and nested PCR reads with MiXCR, giving one entry per CDR3 protein. This sample has some 100,000 distinct CDR3 sequences; about 6.5% occur once, and the top ten carry roughly 1.6%. The sequencing sample was made of central memory CD4+ T cells from blood. J is TRBJ2-3 and V is TRBV7-2, with D unresolved. The receptor comes from a human donor in good health. DNA of the CDR3: TGTGCCAGCAGCTTAGGGGTTAACACAGATACGCAGTATTTT. This sequence encodes CASSLGVNTDTQYF.